This TCR beta chain was recovered during a study of cytomegalovirus exposure and HLA in healthy donors (dated by TCRdb to the late 2010s). As for the study more broadly: An earlier analysis of some 600 of the donors reported 276 Gb of sequence data and 100 million to 120 million unique TCR beta sequences obtained from 150 million to 200 million T cells. Around 300 gigabases of sequencing data and approximately 84 million unique TCR sequences were included in an early release covering roughly 600 HLA-typed donors. The genetic ancestry cluster associated with self-reported Caucasian donors included roughly 84% of the 300 to 450 genotyped donors. The study was designed to test whether signatures of past pathogen exposure could be identified by cataloging public T cell receptors. The study used immunosequencing to profile the T cell repertoires of hundreds of subjects and linked those repertoires to cytomegalovirus serostatus. In addition to the first cohort of around 670 subjects, a separate validation cohort of 120 different subjects was used. High-throughput TCR immunosequencing, statistical association of individual TCRs with disease status, and machine learning were combined to predict cytomegalovirus infection status. To study patterns of TCR occurrence, a later analysis re-analyzed previously published TCR beta repertoires from 700 or so donors and added high-resolution HLA genotyping. In the later analysis, no new phenotypic data were used to find candidate immune exposures; instead, reliance was placed on TCR beta sequences and their occurrence across donors. An earlier analysis of around 580 of the donors used high-throughput TCR beta sequencing to judge whether each TCR beta V gene segment behaved as functional or pseudogenic. Donor age, sex, ethnicity and CMV serostatus were compiled alongside the repertoire data. A later genetic analysis took genome-wide SNP genotypes for about three fifths of the roughly 700 donors and used that subset as a discovery cohort. Every discovery cohort repertoire had been produced on one sequencing platform. HLA typing included class I and class II loci at four-digit resolution. The number of typed donors differed by locus: about 629-640 for A, B, C, DRB1 and DQB1; some 500 for DQA1; roughly 600 for DPA1; and about 470 for DPB1. Several DR-DQ haplotypes were treated as single units for association and clustering because of strong linkage in the cohort. On average, roughly 250,000 unique TCR beta nucleotide sequences were sequenced per donor among a few hundred genotyped donors of the cohort, with 15% to 20% of those sequences being non-productive.

The cohort was made up of approximately 670 healthy bone marrow donors. Cohort members were all nominally healthy when sampled, although unrecorded immune exposures were likely present. The donor was CMV seronegative and was included in the group of 352 seronegative cohort members. A peripheral blood sample was provided by each donor, and peripheral blood mononuclear cells were used for TCR beta sequencing. The Qiagen DNeasy Blood Extraction Kit was used to extract genomic DNA from the blood cell samples. Overall study results and their limits: Most CMV-associated TCR beta chains appeared to be HLA-restricted in a later analysis, and the HLA associations seemed to be driven largely by CMV exposure. This cohort had only TCR beta chains sequenced, and the lack of alpha or paired-chain data limited which features could be detected. While some public TCRs were present in many individuals, most TCR sequences turned up only very rarely across donors. In an earlier analysis of around 600 of the donors, most TCR beta V segments appeared in productive rearrangements about 87% or about 30% of the time, broadly matching IMGT annotations. A cluster of highly shared sequence variants was judged likely to be a technical artifact of the sequencing pipeline. A few of the identified cytomegalovirus-associated TCR beta chains were confirmed in vitro to be specific for cytomegalovirus antigens. Assigning TCR associations to individual alleles was difficult when HLA alleles, especially DR and DQ, strongly co-occurred. Because some donors lacked HLA typing at each locus, the association tests relied only on the typed subset. A later analysis found that HLA-associated TCR beta chains were more clonally expanded and had lower generation probabilities than equally common non-associated chains. According to a later analysis, parvovirus B19, influenza, CMV and Epstein-Barr virus appeared linked to several top co-occurrence clusters. In a later analysis, TCR association rates were found to vary across HLA loci, with the most associated TCRs seen for DRB1 alleles and the fewest for HLA-C alleles. The authors suggested that the approach could potentially be generalized to other disease states and immunological phenotypes. At a false discovery rate of 0.05, a later analysis linked approximately 18,000 TCR beta sequences to specific HLA alleles. Cytomegalovirus status was reported to be diagnosed by the classifier with high specificity and sensitivity in both the original and validation cohorts. A later genetic analysis reported fewer N-insertions in productive TCRs among donors in an Asian-associated ancestry cluster than the roughly 700-donor mean. V-gene and J-gene trimming of TCR beta chains was associated with a missense DCLRE1C variant in a later genetic analysis, and the association was replicated in an independent cohort. Roughly 15 rarely observed V segments, including chromosome 9 orphons, were excluded from the earlier analysis of a few hundred of the donors because counts were too low. A further reported finding was that TCR beta sequences accurately predicted the HLA-A and HLA-B alleles for most subjects in the first cohort. Roughly uniform sequencing depth across donors was assumed in presence/absence analyses, although this assumption may not hold. Linkage disequilibrium might explain the correlated functional status among segregating V segments, but an unknown experimental factor could not be excluded. The study gave a list of some 150 TCR beta chains associated with cytomegalovirus. Immune exposure information for the cohort was limited to CMV serostatus.

For this clone: The antigen it recognizes is unknown.

The receptor library was made with the immunoSEQ multiplex PCR assay. For the multiplex PCR, a mixture combining 60 forward primers for TCR Vbeta segments and 13 reverse primers for TCR Jbeta segments was used. The CDR3 region of rearranged TCR beta genes was amplified from genomic DNA with a multiplex PCR assay. On the Illumina HiSeq System, the amplified TCR beta libraries were sequenced as 87-base-pair reads. For the original study's pipeline: Across the roughly 600 repertoires, a later analysis counted some 80 million unique TCR beta chains, approximately 10 million of which were shared by at least two donors. To remove PCR and sequencing errors, raw reads were error-corrected and collapsed into unique sequences using a nearest-neighbor algorithm that merged closely related sequences. CDR3 sequences were aligned to IMGT reference sequences to assign V, D and J gene segments. Each retained sequence needed at least a six-nucleotide match to both a V gene segment and a J gene segment. A rearrangement was called productive if the CDR3 had no stop codons and remained in frame with V and J, and every other rearrangement was called non-productive. Following IMGT convention, CDR3 was defined as the stretch from the second conserved V-encoded cysteine to the conserved J-encoded phenylalanine. In an earlier analysis of 587 of the donors, sequences lacking an unambiguous match to a single V gene segment were excluded. In an earlier analysis of some 590 of the donors, V segments were called functional above 56.7% productive rearrangements and were called segregating when the between-donor standard deviation exceeded 5%. A statistical classification framework was built to diagnose cytomegalovirus status from the catalog of TCR beta chain sequences. In a later analysis, V and J genes were assigned by comparing TCR nucleotide sequences against IMGT/GENE-DB human TR gene sequences. Using the TCRdist pipeline, a later analysis assigned CDR3 sequences along with most-parsimonious VDJ recombination scenarios. In a later analysis, each TCR beta chain was defined by its CDR3 amino acid sequence together with its V-gene family, and reads lacking a unique V-gene family were excluded. A later analysis removed 592 highly shared, low-generation-probability nucleotide sequences to deal with suspected cross-contamination and a sequencing artifact. For each public chain, a later analysis derived a clonal expansion index from normalized ranks of inferred template counts within each repertoire. In a later analysis, generation probabilities were computed with a VDJ recombination model fitted to out-of-frame rearrangements, and the resulting probabilities were checked against IGoR. Hypergeometric tests were used in a later analysis to score TCR-TCR, TCR-HLA and TCR-CMV co-occurrence, with a repertoire-size bias correction applied to the TCR pairs. A later analysis estimated false discovery rates by permuting HLA or CMV assignments 20 times. In a later analysis, co-occurring TCRs were grouped using DBSCAN, and TCRdist sequence similarity was added for clustering within HLA-allele-positive subsets. Co-occurrence clustering excluded repertoires with fewer than 30,000 or more than 120,000 public chains, plus five with anomalous nucleotide sharing. The source is immuneACCESS, and TCRdb retained only in-frame sequences with V and J called. Part of the clones is not carried over; for the studies checked, unresolved V genes explain less than half of this, and the remainder is unexplained. The V and J calls and clone size are taken from that table; D and trimming were inferred from the DNA. In this sample's table one finds about 200,000 clones. Of the sample, less than 0.9% falls within the top ten clones.

This TCR derives from a boy younger than 18 in good health and CMV-seronegative. Sequenced: PBMCs.

The CDR3 loop reads CASSLAVDYSYEQYF. Here is the DNA: TGCGCCAGCAGCTTGGCCGTGGACTACTCCTACGAGCAGTACTTC. The chain is encoded by TRBV5-1 joined to TRBJ2-7, with a weak D call of TRBD2 (6 bases match). The germline V gene provides CDR1 SGHRS and CDR2 YFSETQ. V loses 0 bases of germline sequence and J loses 0 bases, and the interval between the two ends is 10 bases. Measured from the cysteine to the phenylalanine, the CDR3 is 15 residues long. Only CDR3 DNA remains: 45 bases, in frame from the first base. The entire variable domain, with the stretches around the CDR3 drawn from the reference TRBV5-1 and TRBJ2-7 proteins, is KAGVTQTPRYLIKTRGQQVTLSCSPISGHRSVSWYQQTPGQGLQFLFEYFSETQRNKGNFPGRFSGRQFSNSRSEMNVSTLELGDSALYLCASSLAVDYSYEQYFGPGTRLTVT.